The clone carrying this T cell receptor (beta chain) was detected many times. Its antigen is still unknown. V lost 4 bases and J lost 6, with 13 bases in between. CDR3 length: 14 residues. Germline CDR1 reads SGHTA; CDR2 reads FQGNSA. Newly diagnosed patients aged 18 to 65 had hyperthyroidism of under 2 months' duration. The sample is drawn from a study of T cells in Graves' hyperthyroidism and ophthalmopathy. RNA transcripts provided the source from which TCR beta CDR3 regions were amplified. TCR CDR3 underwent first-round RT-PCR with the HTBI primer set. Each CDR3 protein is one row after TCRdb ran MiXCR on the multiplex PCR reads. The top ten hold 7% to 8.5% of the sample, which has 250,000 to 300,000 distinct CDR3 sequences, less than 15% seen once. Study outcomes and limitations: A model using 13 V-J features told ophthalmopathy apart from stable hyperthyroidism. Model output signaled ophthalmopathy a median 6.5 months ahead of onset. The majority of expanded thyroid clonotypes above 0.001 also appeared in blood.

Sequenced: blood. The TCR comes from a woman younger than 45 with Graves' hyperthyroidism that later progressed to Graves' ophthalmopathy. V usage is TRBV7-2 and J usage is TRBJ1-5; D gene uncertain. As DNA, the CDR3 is TGTGCCAGCAGCTCAAGACAATCTGGTCAGCCCCAGCATTTT. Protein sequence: CASSSRQSGQPQHF.